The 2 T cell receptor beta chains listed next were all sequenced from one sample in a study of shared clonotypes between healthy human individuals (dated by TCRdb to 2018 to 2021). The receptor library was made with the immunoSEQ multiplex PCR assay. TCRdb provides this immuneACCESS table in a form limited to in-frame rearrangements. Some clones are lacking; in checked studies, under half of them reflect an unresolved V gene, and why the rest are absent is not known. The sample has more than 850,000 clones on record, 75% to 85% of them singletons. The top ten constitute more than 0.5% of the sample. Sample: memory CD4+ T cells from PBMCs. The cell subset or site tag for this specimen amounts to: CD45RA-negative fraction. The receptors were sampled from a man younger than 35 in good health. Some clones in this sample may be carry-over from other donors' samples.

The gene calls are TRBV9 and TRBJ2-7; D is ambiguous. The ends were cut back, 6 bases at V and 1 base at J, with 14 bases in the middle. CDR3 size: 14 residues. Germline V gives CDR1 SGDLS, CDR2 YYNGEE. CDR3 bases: TGTGCCAGCACAATTCTGGACGCTTCCTACGAGCAGTACTTC. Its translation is CASTILDASYEQYF.

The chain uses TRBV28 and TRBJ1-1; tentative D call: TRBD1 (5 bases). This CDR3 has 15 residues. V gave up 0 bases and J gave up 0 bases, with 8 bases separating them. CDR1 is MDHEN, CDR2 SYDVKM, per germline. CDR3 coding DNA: TGTGCCAGCAGTTTATGGGGGACTATGAACACTGAAGCTTTCTTT. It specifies CASSLWGTMNTEAFF.